This TCR beta chain was found in a study of T cell responses to AZD1222 COVID-19 vaccine. Regarding the study as a whole: Nearly half of the spike-specific TCRs reportedly recognize variant regions that carry no mutations. Repertoires were obtained only post-peak T cell response. It should be noted that donors were predominantly white British and more often female, and clonal diversity was possibly underestimated.

Investigators merged groups given second doses at roughly 4 or roughly 12 weeks. Regarding this clone: Its antigen is currently unknown.

Libraries were prepared by immunoSEQ multiplex PCR; TCRdb keeps only in-frame clonotypes and omits some of them. The repertoire consists of 150,000 to 250,000 clones, with about nine tenths occurring once and the leading ten covering around 3.7%. V was trimmed by 1 base and J by 10 bases, leaving 8 bases between them. The CDR3 loop spans 12 amino acids. Germline loops: CDR1 MDHEN, CDR2 SYDVKM. Source: peripheral blood, taken 28 days after the second AZD1222 dose. This clonotype was sampled from an adult who received the AZD1222 COVID-19 vaccine. V and J are TRBV28 and TRBJ2-1; the D gene is possibly TRBD2 (6 bases). CDR3 DNA sequence: TGTGCCAGCAGTTTATTGCGGGACGAGCAGTTCTTC. It specifies CASSLLRDEQFF.